Here is one TCR beta chain with its context. This specimen comes from a study of T cells in tuberculosis. Points from the study as a whole: T cells binding CD1B-GMM tetramer weakly possibly escaped the sort.

Cells were sorted from thawed PBMC rested overnight and stained with GMM-loaded CD1B tetramer, viability dye and anti-CD3. The CD1B tetramers carried C32 glucose monomycolate purified from Rhodococcus equi. CD14-expressing monocytes were removed from PBMC before cryopreservation and sorting. Each donor contributed roughly 96,000 sorted tetramer-negative cells. Clones were sequenced by immunoSEQ multiplex PCR, and TCRdb holds only the in-frame ones, with some missing. In the table there are around 50,000 clones, approximately 91% of which are singletons. V lost 7 bases and J lost 5, with 19 bases in between. The CDR3 is 15 amino acids. CDR1 SEHNR and CDR2 FQNEAQ come from the germline V gene (reference sequence).

This chain joins TRBV7-9 and TRBJ2-3, with D maybe TRBD1 (6 bases). The sequenced sample consisted of CD1b-GMM tetramer-negative cells sorted from PBMCs. The TCR sequence derives from an adult woman with latent tuberculosis. The CDR3 bases are TGTGCCAGCATACAATCACAGGGCAGGCAAGATACGCAGTATTTT. This encodes CASIQSQGRQDTQYF.